This T cell receptor beta chain appears in the sequencing data of a study of blood T cell repertoires in COVID-19 (dated by TCRdb to the early 2020s). Looking at the study overall: The collaborator samples originated in the United States, Italy and Spain and spanned the acute and convalescent phases of COVID-19. The material from the prospective study consisted of cDNA or gDNA derived from T cells, B-cell-depleted T cells, or PBMCs. Subjects who had been exposed to COVID-19, were actively infected with it, or had recovered from it provided the deeply sampled blood TCRbeta repertoires that made up the dataset. The repertoires were released in a freely available public database meant as a resource for research on the immune response to SARS-CoV-2. The samples were drawn from the first 160 participants of the ongoing ImmuneRACE study and from 1,254 subjects provided by 6 global collaborators. The sample metadata nearly always contained a de-identified subject ID, COVID-19 status, age in years and sex. Where available, HLA class I and class II types were taken from metadata supplied by the sample provider and were not determined by assay-based typing. The research as a whole found: The amount of clinical and demographic metadata varied by source and participant and was provided uncurated.

TCRbeta CDR3 regions were amplified from genomic DNA by means of the immunoSEQ Assay, a bias-controlled multiplex PCR. In the paper's pipeline: Within the assay, amplification of reference gene primers was used to estimate how many nucleated cells each sample contained. To quantify the absolute abundance of each unique TCRbeta CDR3 rearrangement, sequence reads were collapsed and filtered. Productive Simpson clonality was computed per sample as the square root of Simpson's diversity index over productive rearrangements. TCRdb provides this immuneACCESS table in a form limited to in-frame rearrangements. Some clones are lacking; in checked studies, under half of them reflect an unresolved V gene, and why the rest are absent is not known. That table furnishes V, J and clone size, whereas the DNA furnished D and trimming. The sample contains roughly 120,000 clones, about 88% of them found a single time. The top ten clonotypes cover 3.3% of the sample.

Collaborating institutions collected whole blood in K2EDTA tubes following their own protocols. For TCRbeta analysis, collaborators shipped samples in one of three forms: frozen whole blood, isolated PBMCs, or DNA extracted from either of those sample types. Including the terminal cysteine and phenylalanine, the CDR3 comprises 17 residues. CDR3 DNA is the only sequence kept; it has 51 bases, read in frame from the first base. Relative to germline, V is missing 3 bases and J is missing 3 bases, with 10 bases of the junction outside any gene match. The germline V gene (reference sequence) provides CDR1 MNHEY and CDR2 SMNVEV. Details on this clone: Its antigen is unknown. The record has no base qualities; no much larger clone is one base away.

The sequence came from a woman aged 45-59 years with acute or convalescent COVID-19. The chain is assembled from TRBV27 and TRBJ2-2; 7 junctional bases match TRBD2. What was sequenced was peripheral blood. The DNA is TGTGCCAGCAGTTTCACCGGGACTAAGGGATACACCGGGGAGCTGTTTTTT. This codes for CASSFTGTKGYTGELFF.